A selection of T cell receptor beta chains follows, all from one sample in a study of glioma-infiltrating T cells after dendritic cell vaccination. The method was immunoSEQ multiplex PCR; TCRdb's version includes in-frame clones alone and lacks a portion of them. This sample has around 62,000 clones, with approximately 78% found just once. The sequences come from blood, collected before dendritic cell vaccination. The source of these receptors is a human donor with glioblastoma. CDR3s include the opening cysteine and the closing phenylalanine or tryptophan. The order of the fields is J gene, D gene, clone size, V gene, CDR3 DNA, CDR3 protein. The D gene is left open where the match is weak. Clone size is shown for a subset of rows, as once, few, many or a class of expanded clone.

>TRBJ2-7|.|.|TRBV7-2
TGTGCCAGCAGCTTAGATGGGGGGGCAGTAGCCGAGCAGTACTTC
CASSLDGGAVAEQYF
>TRBJ2-5|TRBD2|.|TRBV7-2
TGTGCCAGCAGCTTAGAACTAGCGGGGAATGTGGAGACCCAGTACTTC
CASSLELAGNVETQYF
>TRBJ2-7|TRBD1|.|TRBV11-2
TGTGCCAGCAGCTTAGGATGGGACAGGGGGCGCCCGGGGTGGGAGCAGTACTTC
CASSLGWDRGRPGWEQYF
>TRBJ2-1|TRBD2|.|TRBV4-2
TGTGCCAGCAGCCAAGAGGCTAGCGGAACCTACAATGAGCAGTTCTTC
CASSQEASGTYNEQFF
>TRBJ2-5|.|.|TRBV15
TGTGCCACCAGCAGAGATGTGGCCAGCCAAGAGACCCAGTACTTC
CATSRDVASQETQYF
>TRBJ2-1|TRBD2|.|TRBV5-1
TGCGCCAGCAGCTTGGGGCTTAGCGGGGGGAATGAGCAGTTCTTC
CASSLGLSGGNEQFF
>TRBJ1-6|.|once|TRBV7-9
TGTGCCAGCAGTTTACAGGGAGGTAATTCACCCCTCCACTTT
CASSLQGGNSPLHF
>TRBJ2-1|TRBD1|.|TRBV4-1
TGCGCCAGCAGCCAAGTCACAGGGGGGACGAATGAGCAGTTCTTC
CASSQVTGGTNEQFF
>TRBJ2-7|TRBD1|few|TRBV28
TGTGCCAGCAGTTTATCCCGGGACAGGGCGCTGAACTTC
CASSLSRDRALNF
>TRBJ1-2|.|few|TRBV7-9
TGTGCCAGCAGCCAGGTCAGCTATGGCTACACCTTC
CASSQVSYGYTF
>TRBJ1-1|.|.|TRBV6-1
TGTGCCAGCAGTGATCCATGGCAGGGCACTGAAGCTTTCTTT
CASSDPWQGTEAFF
>TRBJ1-1|TRBD1|.|TRBV29-1
TGCAGCGTTGAGGAAACAGGGGCGAGTACTGAAGCTTTCTTT
CSVEETGASTEAFF
>TRBJ1-2|.|.|TRBV7-2
TGTGCCAGCAGCCCCGCAGGGTCTTCCTATGGCTACACCTTC
CASSPAGSSYGYTF
>TRBJ2-3|TRBD2|few|TRBV28
TGTGCCAGCAGTTTTACCGGACTAGCGGGGACAGATACGCAGTATTTT
CASSFTGLAGTDTQYF
>TRBJ2-7|TRBD2|.|TRBV5-4
TGTGCCAGCAATCGAGGACTAGCGGGGGGGGACGAGCAGTACTTC
CASNRGLAGGDEQYF
>TRBJ1-5|TRBD1|.|TRBV19
TGTGCCAGTAGTAGGGACAGGGCTCCCAATCAGCCCCAGCATTTT
CASSRDRAPNQPQHF
>TRBJ2-7|TRBD1|.|TRBV6-1
TGTGCCAGCAGTGAGGACAGGGGGGACGAGCAGTACTTC
CASSEDRGDEQYF
>TRBJ1-2|.|.|TRBV2
TGTGCCAGCAGTGATAGAAATTCCTATGGCTACACCTTC
CASSDRNSYGYTF
>TRBJ2-5|TRBD1|.|TRBV2
TGTGCCAGCAGTGTAGACAGGGGTCACGAGACCCAGTACTTC
CASSVDRGHETQYF
>TRBJ1-2|.|.|TRBV9
TGTGCCAGCAGCGTAGGAACAGGAAGCTATGGCTACACCTTC
CASSVGTGSYGYTF
>TRBJ2-3|TRBD2|.|TRBV5-4
TGTGCCAGCAGCTTGGCGGATAGCGGGGGTAATACGCAGTATTTT
CASSLADSGGNTQYF
>TRBJ2-2|.|once|TRBV10-3
TGTGCCTCCCACCTCACTGCGAACACCGGGGAGCTGTTTTTT
CASHLTANTGELFF
>TRBJ1-2|TRBD1|.|TRBV28
TGTGCCAGCACCCTTAGGGCCCCGACAGGGAACGGCTACACCTTC
CASTLRAPTGNGYTF
>TRBJ2-3|TRBD1|.|TRBV5-8
TGTGCCAGCAGCTTGGGGTCAGGGGGCGCAGATACGCAGTATTTT
CASSLGSGGADTQYF
>TRBJ2-2|.|.|TRBV5-1
TGCGCCAGCAGCTGGGCTGAGACCGGGGAGCTGTTTTTT
CASSWAETGELFF
>TRBJ2-3|.|.|TRBV29-1
TGCAGCGTTGAACGGGGGAGCACAGATACGCAGTATTTT
CSVERGSTDTQYF
>TRBJ2-3|.|.|TRBV27
TGTGCCAGCAGTTTGGGGCGCACAGATACGCAGTATTTT
CASSLGRTDTQYF
>TRBJ1-5|.|.|TRBV19
TGTGCCAGTAGTATAGGGTTTCCGAGAGAGCTCAATCAGCCCCAGCATTTT
CASSIGFPRELNQPQHF
>TRBJ1-1|.|once|TRBV19
TGTGCCAGTAGTATAGTCCCGGGGGACACTGAAGCTTTCTTT
CASSIVPGDTEAFF
>TRBJ1-5|.|few|TRBV5-8
TGTGCCAGCAGCCCAGGGTGGGGCGGTCAGCCCCAGCATTTT
CASSPGWGGQPQHF
>TRBJ1-1|.|once|TRBV5-1
TGCGCCAGCAGCGTCGGCGCAGGGGTGAACACTGAAGCTTTCTTT
CASSVGAGVNTEAFF
>TRBJ2-7|.|.|TRBV5-4
TGTGCCAGCGGGGGGTCCAGCTCCTACGAGCAGTACTTC
CASGGSSSYEQYF
>TRBJ2-7|.|.|TRBV10-1
TGCGCCAGCAGTGAAGCGGCAAAACAGTACTTC
CASSEAAKQYF
>TRBJ2-3|TRBD2|.|TRBV2
TGTGCCAGCAGTGAAAAACTAGCGGGGGGGGCAGATACGCAGTATTTT
CASSEKLAGGADTQYF
>TRBJ1-1|.|.|TRBV6-5
TGTGCCAGCAGTTACTCAGGCGGCGCTTTCTTT
CASSYSGGAFF
>TRBJ1-2|TRBD1|.|TRBV18
TGTGCCAGCTCATCACAGGGGGCCGACTATGGCTACACCTTC
CASSSQGADYGYTF
>TRBJ2-5|.|.|TRBV2
TGTGCCAGCACACGGTTCCGGGAGACCCAGTACTTC
CASTRFRETQYF
>TRBJ2-2|.|.|TRBV5-1
TGCGCCAGCAGGCCACTCGTGGACACCGGGGAGCTGTTTTTT
CASRPLVDTGELFF
>TRBJ1-6|TRBD1|.|TRBV7-8
TGTGCCAGCAGCCTTGACAGGGCGAATAATTCACCCCTCCACTTT
CASSLDRANNSPLHF
>TRBJ1-1|TRBD1|.|TRBV25-1
TGTGCCAGCAGTGAACGACAGGGCACTGAAGCTTTCTTT
CASSERQGTEAFF
>TRBJ2-7|.|once|TRBV7-9
TGTGCCAGCAGTCCCCAGGGGGGACACCTATACGAGCAGTACTTC
CASSPQGGHLYEQYF
>TRBJ1-1|TRBD1|.|TRBV11-2
TGTGCCAGCAGCTTGGACAGGGGCACTGAAGCTTTCTTT
CASSLDRGTEAFF
>TRBJ2-5|.|.|TRBV2
TGTGCCAGCAGTGAATTTTCTTCGGACAGAACCACCCAAGAGACCCAGTACTTC
CASSEFSSDRTTQETQYF
>TRBJ2-5|TRBD2|.|TRBV5-1
TGCGCCAGCAGTGAAAACGCAGGGAGGGGAGAGACCCAGTACTTC
CASSENAGRGETQYF
>TRBJ2-1|TRBD2|.|TRBV11-2
TGTGCCAGCGAGTTCGGGACTAGCAATGAGCAGTTCTTC
CASEFGTSNEQFF
>TRBJ2-5|TRBD1|.|TRBV7-2
TGTGCCAGCAGCGCTAGAGGGAACAGGGGGCGAGAGACCCAGTACTTC
CASSARGNRGRETQYF
>TRBJ1-1|TRBD1|.|TRBV4-2
TGTGCCAGCAGCCTCGGGACAGGGGGAGTGAACACTGAAGCTTTCTTT
CASSLGTGGVNTEAFF
>TRBJ2-1|.|.|TRBV5-4
TGTGCCAGCAGCCCAACCAGGGCCCGACTTCGCAATGAGCAGTTCTTC
CASSPTRARLRNEQFF
>TRBJ2-7|.|.|TRBV4-1
TGCGCCAGCAGCCAAGCGGGGGGCAGTTCCTACGAGCAGTACTTC
CASSQAGGSSYEQYF
>TRBJ2-7|.|.|TRBV7-2
TGTGCCAGCAGCGTCCTCCGAGCGAGGGCCTACGAGCAGTACTTC
CASSVLRARAYEQYF
>TRBJ2-3|TRBD1|.|TRBV5-1
TGCGCCAGCAGCCTTCGATCCGGGACAGGGGTTTCGGATACGCAGTATTTT
CASSLRSGTGVSDTQYF
>TRBJ2-2|TRBD2|.|TRBV7-8
TGTGCCAGCTCCTCTAATGTGGGGGGGATCACCGGGGAGCTGTTTTTT
CASSSNVGGITGELFF
>TRBJ2-3|.|.|TRBV27
TGTGCCAGCAGAAAACCCCTCAGGGTCGGGACAGATACGCAGTATTTT
CASRKPLRVGTDTQYF
>TRBJ2-5|TRBD1|once|TRBV6-1
TGTGCCAGCAGTGATGGCAGGGGGAGAGAGACCCAGTACTTC
CASSDGRGRETQYF